Shown below are 8 T cell receptor beta chains from a single sample sequenced in a study of cytomegalovirus exposure and HLA in healthy donors. Researchers ran the PCR with 60 Vbeta and 13 Jbeta primers. The assay was immunoSEQ multiplex PCR, and TCRdb's table has in-frame clones only and misses some. The top ten hold over 8.5% of the sample, which has more than 80,000 clones, around nine tenths seen once. What was sequenced was PBMCs. The receptors come from a man aged 30-40 years in good health and CMV-seropositive.

The chain recombines TRBV6-6 with TRBJ2-1; tentative D call: TRBD1 (5 bases). This CDR3 has 13 residues. Between the trimmed V and J ends, which lost 6 bases and 10 bases, there was a span of 16 bases. Per germline, CDR1 MNHNY and CDR2 SVGAGI (reference sequence). CDR3: CASSLSQGIEQFF. CDR3 DNA sequence: TGTGCCAGCAGCTTAAGCCAGGGTATCGAGCAGTTCTTC.

The chain couples TRBV28 to TRBJ2-7, with 15 bases lining up with TRBD2. CDR1 and CDR2 (germline): MDHEN, SYDVKM. V dropped 2 bases and J dropped 11; count of bases not matched to a gene: 13. CDR3 length: 17 amino acids. The chain's CDR3 is CASSLRRTSGRVGLEYF. The CDR3 nucleotides read TGTGCCAGCAGTTTACGGCGGACTAGCGGGAGGGTTGGGCTGGAGTACTTC.

The chain links TRBV4-2 to TRBJ1-2; D not resolved. The CDR3 covers 13 residues. V was cut by 1 base and J by 6 bases, with 9 bases left in between. The germline CDR1 and CDR2 sequences are LGHNA and YNFKEQ. CDR3: CASSQVATDGYTF. DNA of the CDR3: TGTGCCAGCAGCCAAGTTGCTACTGATGGCTACACCTTC.

This clone has a handful of counts. The chain employs TRBV27 and TRBJ1-5; no clear D. Trimming shortened V by 4 bases and J by 5 bases, and 9 bases separated the two germline ends. This CDR3 region has 13 residues. Germline lookup yields CDR1 MNHEY and CDR2 SMNVEV (reference sequence). The CDR3 sequence is CASSWARDQPQHF. Here the CDR3 DNA reads TGTGCCAGCAGTTGGGCCAGAGATCAGCCCCAGCATTTT.

This chain links TRBV27 with TRBJ2-2; 10 nucleotides align to TRBD2. With V trimmed by 1 base and J by 4 bases, 6 bases remained unmatched. Germline V gene sequence: CDR1 MNHEY, CDR2 SMNVEV (reference sequence). The CDR3 is 17 residues long. CDR3 amino acids: CASSLLASGSGTGELFF. Written as DNA, the CDR3 is TGTGCCAGCAGTTTATTGGCTAGCGGGAGTGGCACCGGGGAGCTGTTTTTT.

The chain combines TRBV6-6 with TRBJ1-5; D is perhaps TRBD1 (5 bases). The CDR3 totals 13 residues. Trimming shortened V by 4 bases and J by 7 bases, and 11 bases separated the two germline ends. Germline CDR1 reads MNHNY; CDR2 reads SVGAGI (reference sequence). CDR3 DNA: TGTGCCAGCAGTTGGGGGGAGGAACAGCCCCAGCATTTT. Translated, it gives CASSWGEEQPQHF.

The chain carries TRBV5-1 and TRBJ2-7, with 7 positions matching TRBD1. V lost 4 bases to trimming and J lost 4 bases; unmatched junction nucleotides: 8. The germline V gene encodes CDR1 SGHRS and CDR2 YFSETQ. The CDR3 runs to 14 residues. CDR3 bases: TGCGCCAGCAGCCCTGGGGCAGGGGGATACGAGCAGTACTTC. As protein: CASSPGAGGYEQYF. Supplemented by reference TRBV5-1 and TRBJ2-7, the full variable domain reads KAGVTQTPRYLIKTRGQQVTLSCSPISGHRSVSWYQQTPGQGLQFLFEYFSETQRNKGNFPGRFSGRQFSNSRSEMNVSTLELGDSALYLCASSPGAGGYEQYFGPGTRLTVT.

This rearrangement joins TRBV6-6 to TRBJ2-3; 7 bases match TRBD2. This CDR3 region has 11 residues. Per germline, CDR1 MNHNY and CDR2 SVGAGI (reference sequence). The V segment lost 8 bases and the J segment 6 bases; nucleotides outside the gene matches: 2. The CDR3 DNA reads as TGTGCCAGCGTGGGAGGGGATACGCAGTATTTT. This codes for CASVGGDTQYF.